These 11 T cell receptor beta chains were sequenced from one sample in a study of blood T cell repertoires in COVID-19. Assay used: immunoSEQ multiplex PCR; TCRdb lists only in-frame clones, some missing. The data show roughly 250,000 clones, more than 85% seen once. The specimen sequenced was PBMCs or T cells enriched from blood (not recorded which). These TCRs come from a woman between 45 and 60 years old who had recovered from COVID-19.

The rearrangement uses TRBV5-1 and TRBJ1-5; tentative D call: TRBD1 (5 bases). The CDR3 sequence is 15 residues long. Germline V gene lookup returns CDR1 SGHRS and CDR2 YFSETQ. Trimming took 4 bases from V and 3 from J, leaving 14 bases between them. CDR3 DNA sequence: TGCGCCAGCAGCCCGGCGGGGGGACCCAATCAGCCCCAGCATTTT. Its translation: CASSPAGGPNQPQHF. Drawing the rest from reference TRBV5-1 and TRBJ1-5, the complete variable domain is KAGVTQTPRYLIKTRGQQVTLSCSPISGHRSVSWYQQTPGQGLQFLFEYFSETQRNKGNFPGRFSGRQFSNSRSEMNVSTLELGDSALYLCASSPAGGPNQPQHFGDGTRLSIL.

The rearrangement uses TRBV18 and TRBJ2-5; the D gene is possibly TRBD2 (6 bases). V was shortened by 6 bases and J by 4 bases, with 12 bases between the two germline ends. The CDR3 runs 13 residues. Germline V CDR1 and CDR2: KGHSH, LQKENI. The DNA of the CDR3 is TGTGCCAGCTCCCCGACTAGGAGAGAGACCCAGTACTTC. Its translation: CASSPTRRETQYF.

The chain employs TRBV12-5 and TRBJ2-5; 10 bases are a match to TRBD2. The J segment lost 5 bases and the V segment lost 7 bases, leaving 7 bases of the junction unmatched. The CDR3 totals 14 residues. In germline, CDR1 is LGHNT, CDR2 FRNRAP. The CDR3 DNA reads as TGTGCTAGTGCGGCTAGCGGGAGTGTGGAGACCCAGTACTTC. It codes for CASAASGSVETQYF.

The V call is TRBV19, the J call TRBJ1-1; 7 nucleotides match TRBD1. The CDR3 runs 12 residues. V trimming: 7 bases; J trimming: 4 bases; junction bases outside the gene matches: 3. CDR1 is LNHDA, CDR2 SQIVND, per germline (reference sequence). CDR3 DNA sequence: TGTGCCAGTACCACAGGGGCCACTGAAGCTTTCTTT. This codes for CASTTGATEAFF.

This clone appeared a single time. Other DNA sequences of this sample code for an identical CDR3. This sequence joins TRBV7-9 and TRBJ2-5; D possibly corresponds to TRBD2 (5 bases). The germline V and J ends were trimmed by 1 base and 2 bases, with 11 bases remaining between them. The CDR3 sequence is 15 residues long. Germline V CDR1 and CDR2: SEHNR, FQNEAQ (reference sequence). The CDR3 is CASSLVLGGQETQYF. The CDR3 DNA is TGTGCCAGCAGCTTAGTGCTTGGAGGTCAAGAGACCCAGTACTTC.

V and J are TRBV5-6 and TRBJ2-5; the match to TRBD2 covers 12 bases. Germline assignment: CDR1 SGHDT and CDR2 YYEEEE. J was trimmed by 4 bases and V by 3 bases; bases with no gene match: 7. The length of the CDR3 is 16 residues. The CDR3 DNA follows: TGTGCCAGCAGCTCCTTGACTAGCGGGAGTTTAGAGACCCAGTACTTC. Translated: CASSSLTSGSLETQYF.

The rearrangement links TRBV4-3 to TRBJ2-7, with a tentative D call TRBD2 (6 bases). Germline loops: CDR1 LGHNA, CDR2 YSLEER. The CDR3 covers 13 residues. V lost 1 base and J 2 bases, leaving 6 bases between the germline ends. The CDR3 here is CASSQGGAYEQYF. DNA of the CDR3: TGCGCCAGCAGCCAAGGGGGGGCCTACGAGCAGTACTTC.

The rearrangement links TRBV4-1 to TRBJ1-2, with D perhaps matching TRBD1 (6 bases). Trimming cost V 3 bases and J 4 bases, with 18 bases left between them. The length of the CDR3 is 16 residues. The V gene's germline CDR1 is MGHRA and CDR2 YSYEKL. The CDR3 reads CASSHNRDTDPYGYTF. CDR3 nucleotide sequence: TGCGCCAGCAGCCATAACCGGGACACTGACCCCTATGGCTACACCTTC.

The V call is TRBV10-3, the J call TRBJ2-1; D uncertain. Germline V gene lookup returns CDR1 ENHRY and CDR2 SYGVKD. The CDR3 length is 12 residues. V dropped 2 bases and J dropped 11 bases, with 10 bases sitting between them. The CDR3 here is CAISEPSAKQFF. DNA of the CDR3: TGTGCCATCAGTGAGCCGAGCGCAAAGCAGTTCTTC.

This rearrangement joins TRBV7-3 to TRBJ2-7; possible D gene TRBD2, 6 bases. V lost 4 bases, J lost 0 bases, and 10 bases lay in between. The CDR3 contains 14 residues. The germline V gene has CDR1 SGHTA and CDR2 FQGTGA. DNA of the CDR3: TGTGCCAGCAGCTCCGCCGGGAGCTCCTACGAGCAGTACTTC. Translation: CASSSAGSSYEQYF.

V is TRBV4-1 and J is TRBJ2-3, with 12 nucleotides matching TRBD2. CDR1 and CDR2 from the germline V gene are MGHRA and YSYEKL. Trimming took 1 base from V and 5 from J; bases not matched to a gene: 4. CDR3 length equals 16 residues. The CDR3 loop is CASSQGTSGIGDTQYF. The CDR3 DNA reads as TGCGCCAGCAGCCAAGGGACTAGCGGGATAGGAGATACGCAGTATTTT.